One sample yielded the 15 T cell receptor beta chains listed below, sequenced in a study of identical twins. Using its own MiXCR run on the 5' RACE reads, TCRdb lists one record per CDR3 protein. Of hundreds of thousands of distinct CDR3 sequences in the sample, 18% are singletons; the top ten hold 13%. The sample also formed part of further work on T cells expressing NK-cell markers.

Material: PBMCs. These receptors originate from a young woman in good health.

This clonotype was observed a handful of times. The CDR3 is CASSLAGGPSEQYF. The DNA for the CDR3 is TGTGCCAGCAGCTTAGCGGGAGGGCCCTCCGAGCAGTACTTC. The chain uses TRBV7-2 and TRBJ2-7; 7 bases line up with TRBD2. Germline assignment: CDR1 SGHTA and CDR2 FQGNSA. CDR3 length: 14 amino acids. V lost 0 bases, J lost 6 bases, and 5 bases stayed unmatched.

This clonotype was detected only a few times. This chain connects TRBV7-8 to TRBJ2-1; 11 bases align to TRBD1. Germline-derived CDR1 and CDR2 are SGHVS and FQNEAQ. V lost 4 bases, J lost 8 bases, and 16 bases stayed unmatched. This CDR3 comprises 18 residues. This CDR3 is CASSSKRTGGSKVYEQFF. DNA for the CDR3: TGTGCCAGCAGCTCTAAACGGACAGGGGGCAGCAAAGTCTATGAGCAGTTCTTC.

The chain uses TRBV10-3 and TRBJ2-7; D tentatively fits TRBD1 or TRBD2 (5 bases each). CDR3 length: 11 amino acids. Germline V gene lookup returns CDR1 ENHRY and CDR2 SYGVKD. V was clipped by 8 bases and J by 4 bases, with 9 bases between them. CDR3 DNA sequence: TGTGCCATCCGGTGGGGGTACGAGCAGTACTTC. Protein product: CAIRWGYEQYF.

The rearrangement links TRBV10-3 to TRBJ2-5, with 9 bases fitting TRBD2. The germline V gene encodes CDR1 ENHRY and CDR2 SYGVKD. The length of the CDR3 is 14 residues. J was trimmed by 1 base and V by 6 bases; bases with no gene match: 3. CDR3 sequence: CAIRFSGGQETQYF. In DNA, the CDR3 is TGTGCCATCAGGTTTAGCGGGGGCCAAGAGACCCAGTACTTC.

This chain joins TRBV9 and TRBJ1-5; weak D call: TRBD1 (6 bases). CDR3 length: 15 amino acids. V was trimmed by 4 bases and J by 5 bases, leaving 16 bases between them. CDR1 and CDR2 from the germline V gene are SGDLS and YYNGEE. As DNA, the CDR3 is TGTGCCAGCAGCCCGAGGGGGGACATTCATCAGCCCCAGCATTTT. Residues: CASSPRGDIHQPQHF.

This rearrangement joins TRBV6-1 to TRBJ1-1; possibly TRBD1 for D (5 bases). Germline values: CDR1 MNHNS, CDR2 SASEGT. Trimming removed 0 bases at V and 4 bases at J, with 12 bases between. CDR3 length: 15 amino acids. The CDR3 nucleotides are TGTGCCAGCAGTGAAGCGGGATCCGGGGGCACTGAAGCTTTCTTT. Translating gives CASSEAGSGGTEAFF.

The chain links TRBV18 to TRBJ2-7; D call uncertain. Trimming took 5 bases from V and 4 from J, leaving 9 bases between them. The CDR3 contains 12 residues. The germline gives CDR1 KGHSH, CDR2 LQKENI. CDR3 amino acids: CASSAVLYEQYF. The CDR3 DNA sequence: TGTGCCAGCTCAGCGGTCTTGTACGAGCAGTACTTC.

The rearrangement uses TRBV7-2 and TRBJ2-6; D is possibly TRBD1 or TRBD2 (5 bases each). The CDR3 is made up of 16 amino acids. The germline V gene has CDR1 SGHTA and CDR2 FQGNSA. With 7 bases removed from V and 0 bases from J, the gap between germline ends came to 13 bases. This chain's CDR3 is CASNPVGGSGANVLTF. The CDR3 nucleotides are TGTGCCAGCAACCCAGTTGGGGGCTCTGGGGCCAACGTCCTGACTTTC. The full variable domain, its missing parts supplied by reference TRBV7-2 and TRBJ2-6, is GAGVSQSPSNKVTEKGKDVELRCDPISGHTALYWYRQSLGQGLEFLIYFQGNSAPDKSGLPSDRFSAERTGGSVSTLTIQRTQQEDSAVYLCASNPVGGSGANVLTFGAGSRLTVL.

This clonotype came up a few times. The chain combines TRBV5-1 with TRBJ2-2; D unresolved. Per germline, CDR1 SGHRS and CDR2 YFSETQ. The CDR3 covers 14 residues. Trimming removed 1 base from V and 3 bases from J, with 7 bases in between. The CDR3 here is CASSLQAHTGELFF. DNA of the CDR3: TGCGCCAGCAGCTTGCAGGCCCACACCGGGGAGCTGTTTTTT.

This clonotype was detected only a few times. The gene calls are TRBV10-3 and TRBJ2-5, with 7 nucleotides matching TRBD2. Per germline, CDR1 ENHRY and CDR2 SYGVKD. The CDR3 runs to 17 residues. V dropped 0 bases and J dropped 5; count of bases not matched to a gene: 12. The chain's CDR3 is CAISESQRLADGETQYF. CDR3 in DNA: TGTGCCATCAGTGAGTCGCAAAGGCTAGCGGACGGGGAGACCCAGTACTTC.

This clonotype was recorded only once. The chain uses TRBV6-2 or TRBV6-3 and TRBJ2-7, with D unclear. Trimming took off 8 bases at V and 4 bases at J, with 15 bases between the two ends. The length of the CDR3 is 13 residues. In germline, CDR1 is MNHEY, CDR2 SVGEGT. The CDR3 loop is CASLPGPVYEQYF. Here the CDR3 DNA reads TGTGCCAGCTTACCGGGCCCAGTTTACGAGCAGTACTTC.

This clonotype was seen many times. The J gene is TRBJ2-1, the V gene TRBV11-2; 7 bases fit TRBD2. V was pared by 1 base and J by 10 bases, with 10 bases of the junction left unmatched. Germline lookup yields CDR1 SGHAT and CDR2 FQNNGV. The CDR3 length is 15 residues. The CDR3 here is CASSLGASGIVEQFF. The CDR3 nucleotides read TGTGCCAGCAGCTTAGGGGCCAGCGGGATCGTCGAGCAGTTCTTC.

The sample holds many counts of this clonotype. The chain uses TRBV12-3 or TRBV12-4 and TRBJ2-1; 12 nucleotides match TRBD2. The trim removed 6 bases at V and 11 bases at J, leaving 8 bases unmatched. The CDR3 covers 14 residues. As DNA, the CDR3 is TGTGCCAGCAGGGAGACTAGCGGGGGCCTAAAGCAGTTCTTC. It specifies CASRETSGGLKQFF.

This clonotype was detected many times. CDR3 sequence (DNA): TGTGCCAGCAGTAATACAGGGTGGAACACTGAAGCTTTCTTT. The encoded protein is CASSNTGWNTEAFF. The chain combines TRBV12-3 or TRBV12-4 with TRBJ1-1, with D tentatively TRBD1 (6 bases). The length of the CDR3 is 14 residues. V lost 5 bases to trimming and J lost 1 base, with 11 bases between them.

The V gene is TRBV4-3, the J gene TRBJ2-3; 7 bases line up with TRBD1. From germline, CDR1 is LGHNA and CDR2 YSLEER. With 4 bases clipped from V and 1 base from J, the junction kept 2 bases outside the gene matches. This CDR3 region has 14 residues. The CDR3 coding sequence is TGCGCCAGCAGCCCCGGGACAGGCACAGATACGCAGTATTTT. This gives the protein CASSPGTGTDTQYF.